The 18 T cell receptor beta chains below all came from one sample that was sequenced in a study of OX40 agonist ivuxolimab in advanced cancers. Assay: immunoSEQ multiplex PCR; the TCRdb copy retains only in-frame clones and omits some. The table shows around 80,000 clones, with around 88% occurring only once. The specimen was CD4+ or CD8+ T cells sorted from blood, collected in a trial of the OX40 agonist ivuxolimab. These receptors were obtained from an adult with an advanced solid tumor such as melanoma, head and neck, liver or kidney cancer.

The rearrangement joins TRBV7-2 to TRBJ2-5; TRBD1 matches at 10 bases. Germline trimming cut 4 bases from V and 3 bases from J; bases unmatched to any gene: 5. The CDR3 totals 15 residues. In germline, CDR1 is SGHTA, CDR2 FQGNSA. CDR3 in DNA: TGTGCCAGCAGCTCCGGGACAGGGGAGGAAGAGACCCAGTACTTC. Its translation: CASSSGTGEEETQYF. The full variable domain, its missing parts supplied by reference TRBV7-2 and TRBJ2-5, is GAGVSQSPSNKVTEKGKDVELRCDPISGHTALYWYRQSLGQGLEFLIYFQGNSAPDKSGLPSDRFSAERTGGSVSTLTIQRTQQEDSAVYLCASSSGTGEEETQYFGPGTRLLVL.

This clone was detected a few times. The chain uses TRBV6-5 and TRBJ1-5, with unresolved D. This CDR3 has 13 residues. Germline values: CDR1 MNHEY, CDR2 SVGAGI. The V and J ends lost 0 bases and 7 bases respectively, with 7 bases between them. The CDR3 DNA is TGTGCCAGCAGTTACTCGATGGAGCAGCCCCAGCATTTT. The encoded protein is CASSYSMEQPQHF.

The rearrangement joins TRBV29-1 to TRBJ2-3, with D perhaps being TRBD1 or TRBD2 (5 bases each). The CDR3 has 14 residues. Trimming left V 4 bases short and J 0 bases short, with 11 bases between. Germline CDR1 reads SQVTM; CDR2 reads ANQGSEA. The CDR3 spells CSVGGWGSTDTQYF. Here the CDR3 DNA reads TGCAGCGTTGGGGGGTGGGGAAGCACAGATACGCAGTATTTT.

The rearrangement joins TRBV30 to TRBJ1-3; weak D call: TRBD1 (6 bases). Germline CDR1 is GTSNPN and CDR2 is SVGIG (reference sequence). This CDR3 is built from 15 residues. Trimming removed 4 bases from V and 2 bases from J, with 15 bases in between. The CDR3 protein is CAWNPARGAGNTIYF. CDR3 in DNA: TGTGCCTGGAACCCCGCCAGGGGCGCTGGAAACACCATATATTTT.

The gene calls are TRBV14 and TRBJ2-3; maybe TRBD1 (5 bases). CDR3 length: 17 residues. V lost 1 base and J lost 0, with 14 bases in between. Germline lookup yields CDR1 SGHDN and CDR2 FVKESK. The DNA for the CDR3 is TGTGCCAGCAGCCAAGGGCTATTTGGGGCCAGCACAGATACGCAGTATTTT. It codes for CASSQGLFGASTDTQYF.

The V call is TRBV23-1, the J call TRBJ1-1; unclear D gene. TRBV23-1 falls under the ORF class, with uncertain function. The ends were cut back, 8 bases at V and 0 bases at J, with 10 bases in the middle. The CDR3 contains 13 residues. The CDR3: CASGCWVNTEAFF. The CDR3 DNA is TGCGCCAGCGGATGCTGGGTGAACACTGAAGCTTTCTTT.

The chain carries TRBV28 and TRBJ2-1; 8 positions match TRBD1. The germline V gene has CDR1 MDHEN and CDR2 SYDVKM. Unmatched junction bases numbered 12, after V lost 10 bases and J lost 7 bases. This CDR3 comprises 14 residues. CDR3 in DNA: TGTGCCACCTCTCCCAGGGGGCGATCAAATGAGCAGTTCTTC. It is translated as CATSPRGRSNEQFF.

In the case of this clone: The junction differs from germline at one of its ends, possibly a read error. This chain joins TRBV7-7 and TRBJ2-3; D perhaps matches TRBD1 (6 bases). This CDR3 has 14 residues. Germline CDR1 and CDR2: SSHAT and FNYEAQ (reference sequence). The chain's CDR3 is CASSRGFSTDTQYF. CDR3 coding DNA: TGTGCTAGCAGCAGGGGATTCAGCACAGATACGCAGTATTTT.

V gene TRBV29-1 combines with J gene TRBJ2-7; D gene uncertain. Between the trimmed V and J ends, which lost 5 bases and 5 bases, there was a span of 13 bases. The CDR3 loop spans 12 amino acids. Germline-derived CDR1 and CDR2 are SQVTM and ANQGSEA. CDR3 in amino acids: CSVTMPSNEQYF. DNA for the CDR3: TGCAGCGTTACTATGCCTTCCAACGAGCAGTACTTC.

This clone appeared a few times. V is TRBV7-8 and J is TRBJ2-7; D is undetermined. The V and J ends lost 5 bases and 1 base respectively, with 9 bases between them. This CDR3 region has 13 residues. The V gene's germline CDR1 is SGHVS and CDR2 FQNEAQ. CDR3 residues: CASSPRTSYEQYF. The CDR3 DNA is TGTGCCAGCAGCCCTAGGACGTCCTACGAGCAGTACTTC.

The V gene is TRBV28, the J gene TRBJ2-7; 7 nucleotides align to TRBD1. The V and J ends lost 3 bases and 3 bases, in that order; junction bases with no gene match: 5. Germline V lookup: CDR1 MDHEN, CDR2 SYDVKM. The length of the CDR3 is 14 residues. For the CDR3, the DNA is TGTGCCAGCAGTTTGGGACAGAATATCTACGAGCAGTACTTC. It specifies CASSLGQNIYEQYF.

The chain employs TRBV23-1 and TRBJ2-2, with D possibly TRBD2 on 6 matching bases. TRBV23-1 is annotated as an ORF whose role is uncertain. V gave up 2 bases and J gave up 4 bases, with 14 bases separating them. CDR3 length equals 16 residues. The CDR3 coding sequence is TGCGCCAGCAGTCAAAGCCGGGAGCTACCCACCGGGGAGCTGTTTTTT. Its protein product is CASSQSRELPTGELFF.

The chain joins TRBV11-3 to TRBJ2-7; 9 bases match TRBD1. V lost 5 bases and J lost 2; bases outside the gene matches: 7. The germline CDR1 and CDR2 sequences are SGHNT and YENEEA. This CDR3 region has 15 residues. CDR3 in DNA: TGTGCCAGCAGCCGAGGACAGGGGATTCCCTACGAGCAGTACTTC. As protein: CASSRGQGIPYEQYF.

The V gene is TRBV19, the J gene TRBJ2-3, with TRBD2 as a possible D gene (5 bases). Trimming shortened V by 3 bases and J by 10 bases, and 17 bases separated the two germline ends. The CDR3 is made up of 14 amino acids. Germline V gene data show CDR1 as LNHDA and CDR2 as SQIVND (reference sequence). The chain's CDR3 is CASSISAVQISQYF. CDR3 DNA sequence: TGTGCCAGTAGTATCTCAGCGGTTCAGATATCGCAGTATTTT. The variable domain in full, completed from reference TRBV19 and TRBJ2-3, reads DGGITQSPKYLFRKEGQNVTLSCEQNLNHDAMYWYRQDPGQGLRLIYYSQIVNDFQKGDIAEGYSVSREKKESFPLTVTSAQKNPTAFYLCASSISAVQISQYFGPGTRLTVL.

The rearrangement links TRBV4-1 to TRBJ1-5; D perhaps matches TRBD1 (6 bases). Germline CDR1 and CDR2: MGHRA and YSYEKL. This CDR3 is 16 amino acids long. The ends were cut back, 0 bases at V and 5 bases at J, with 14 bases in the middle. CDR3 residues: CASSQEGTRNYQPQHF. The CDR3 DNA reads as TGCGCCAGCAGCCAAGAAGGGACAAGGAACTATCAGCCCCAGCATTTT.

The chain's CDR3 is CASSSRLAAYNEQFF. As DNA, the CDR3 is TGTGCCAGCAGCTCACGACTAGCGGCTTACAATGAGCAGTTCTTC. V usage is TRBV9 and J usage is TRBJ2-1, with 9 nucleotides matching TRBD2. The trim removed 4 bases at V and 4 bases at J, leaving 6 bases unmatched. Germline V lookup: CDR1 SGDLS, CDR2 YYNGEE. The CDR3 loop spans 15 amino acids.

V gene TRBV6-1 combines with J gene TRBJ2-4, with 9 nucleotides matching TRBD2. The germline CDR1 and CDR2 sequences are MNHNS and SASEGT. With V trimmed by 4 bases and J by 4 bases, 5 bases remained unmatched. This CDR3 is 15 amino acids long. The CDR3 protein is CASSGWTSEKNIQYF. The CDR3 region has the DNA TGTGCCAGCAGTGGCTGGACTAGCGAGAAAAACATTCAGTACTTC.

CDR3 sequence reads: CAWGAAWGQPQHF. The DNA for the CDR3 is TGTGCCTGGGGGGCAGCTTGGGGACAGCCCCAGCATTTT. V and J are TRBV30 and TRBJ1-5; maybe TRBD1 (5 bases). This CDR3 has 13 residues. The ends were cut back, 5 bases at V and 7 bases at J, with 15 bases in the middle. CDR1 GTSNPN and CDR2 SVGIG come from the germline V gene (reference sequence).